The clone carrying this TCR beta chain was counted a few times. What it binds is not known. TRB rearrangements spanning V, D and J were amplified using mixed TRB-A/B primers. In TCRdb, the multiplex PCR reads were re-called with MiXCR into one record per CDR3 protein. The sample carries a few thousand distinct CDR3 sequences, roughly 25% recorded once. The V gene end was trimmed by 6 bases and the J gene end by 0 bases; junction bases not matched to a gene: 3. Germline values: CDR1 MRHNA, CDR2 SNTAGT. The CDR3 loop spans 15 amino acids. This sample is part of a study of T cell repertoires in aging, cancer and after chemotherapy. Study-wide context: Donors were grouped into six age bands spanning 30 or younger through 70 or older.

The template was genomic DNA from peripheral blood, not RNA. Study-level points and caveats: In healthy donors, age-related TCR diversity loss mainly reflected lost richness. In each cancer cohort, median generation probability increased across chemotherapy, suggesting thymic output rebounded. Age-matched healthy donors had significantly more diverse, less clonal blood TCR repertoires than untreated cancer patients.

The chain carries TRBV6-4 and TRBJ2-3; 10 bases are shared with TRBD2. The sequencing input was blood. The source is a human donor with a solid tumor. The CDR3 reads CASSELAGSTDTQYF. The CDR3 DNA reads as TGTGCCAGCAGCGAACTAGCGGGGAGCACAGATACGCAGTATTTT.